This record concerns one T cell receptor beta chain sequence. Its target is not known. Clones were read by immunoSEQ multiplex PCR, and TCRdb kept only the in-frame ones, dropping some. Altogether tens of thousands of clones are present, roughly 82% being singletons, with the ten largest covering about 5.1%. Time point in this sample: baseline, week 1 (first vaccination visit). Described treatment: pre-vaccination baseline after standard-of-care therapy. The data are from a study of a mutant IDH1 vaccine in newly diagnosed glioma. Overall study: Sex among treated patients split about 62% male, roughly 40% female; mean age was roughly 42 years.

V gave up 4 bases and J gave up 9 bases; unmatched junction bases: 5. The CDR3 extends over 14 amino acids. Germline CDR1 and CDR2: SGHAT and FQDESV (reference sequence). Study observations and caveats: Vaccine-induced immune responses were detected in about 95% of patients. Changes in top peripheral clonotypes did not appear linked to pseudoprogression.

The chain joins TRBV11-1 to TRBJ1-6, with 8 bases identical to TRBD1. Sequencing used PBMCs, obtained from a glioma patient treated with radiotherapy, temozolomide or both. This clonotype originated in a man aged 35 to 55 with glioma. Some clones in this sample may be carry-over from other donors' samples. The DNA for the CDR3 is TGTGCCAGCAGCTGGACAGGGATGGCTTCACCCCTCCACTTT. Its protein is CASSWTGMASPLHF.